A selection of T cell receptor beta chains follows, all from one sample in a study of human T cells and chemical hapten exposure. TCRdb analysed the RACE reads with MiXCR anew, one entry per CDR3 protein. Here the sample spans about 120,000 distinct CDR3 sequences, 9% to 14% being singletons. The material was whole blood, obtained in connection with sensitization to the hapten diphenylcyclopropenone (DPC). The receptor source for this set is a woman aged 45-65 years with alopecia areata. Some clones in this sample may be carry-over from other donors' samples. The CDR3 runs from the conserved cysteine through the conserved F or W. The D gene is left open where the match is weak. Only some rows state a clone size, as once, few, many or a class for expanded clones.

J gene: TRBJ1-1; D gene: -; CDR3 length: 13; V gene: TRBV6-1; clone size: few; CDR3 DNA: TGTGCCAGCACCCCCGGCGGGAACACTGAAGCTTTCTTT; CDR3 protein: CASTPGGNTEAFF
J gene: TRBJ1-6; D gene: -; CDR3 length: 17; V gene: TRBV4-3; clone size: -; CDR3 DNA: TGCGCCAGCAGCCAAGGCAGTAGGAGCTCCTATAATTCACCCCTCCACTTT; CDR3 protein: CASSQGSRSSYNSPLHF
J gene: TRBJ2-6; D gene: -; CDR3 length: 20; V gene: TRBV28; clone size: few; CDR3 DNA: TGTGCCAGCAGTTTATCATTTGGGGCCCGTCTCCTAGCTGGGGCCAACGTCCTGACTTTC; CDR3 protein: CASSLSFGARLLAGANVLTF
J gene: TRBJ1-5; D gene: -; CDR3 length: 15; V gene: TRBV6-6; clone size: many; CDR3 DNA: TGTGCCAGCAGTTACCCCCCCGGGAATAATCAGCCCCAGCATTTT; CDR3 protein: CASSYPPGNNQPQHF
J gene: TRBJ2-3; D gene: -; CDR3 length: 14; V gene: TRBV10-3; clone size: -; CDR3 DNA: TGTGCCATCAGTCAGGGAGGTCTGGCAGATACGCAGTATTTT; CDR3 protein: CAISQGGLADTQYF
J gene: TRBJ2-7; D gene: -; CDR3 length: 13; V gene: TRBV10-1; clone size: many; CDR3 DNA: TGCGCCAGCAGTGATGGAGGGGCGTACGAGCAGTACTTC; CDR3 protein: CASSDGGAYEQYF
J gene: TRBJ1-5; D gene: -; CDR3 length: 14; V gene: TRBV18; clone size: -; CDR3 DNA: TGTGCCAGCTCACCGACGGATAGCAATCAGCCCCAGCATTTT; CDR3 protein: CASSPTDSNQPQHF
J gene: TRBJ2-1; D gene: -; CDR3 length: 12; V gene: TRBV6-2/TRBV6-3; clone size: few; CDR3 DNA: TGTGCCAGCAGTTTTCAGGATTATGAGCAGTTCTTC; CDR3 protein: CASSFQDYEQFF
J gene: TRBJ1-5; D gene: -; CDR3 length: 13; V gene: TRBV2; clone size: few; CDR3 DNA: TGTGCCAGCAGGGGGGGGGCCAATCAGCCCCAGCATTTT; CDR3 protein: CASRGGANQPQHF
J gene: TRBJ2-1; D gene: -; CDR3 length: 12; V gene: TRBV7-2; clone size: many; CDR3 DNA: TGTGCCAGCAGCTTAGTGTCCTATGAGCAGTTCTTC; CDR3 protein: CASSLVSYEQFF
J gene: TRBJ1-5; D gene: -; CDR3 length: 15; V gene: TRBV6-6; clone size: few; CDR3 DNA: TGTGCCAGCAGAGCCGGGGAATTCAGCAATCAGCCCCAGCATTTT; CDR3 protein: CASRAGEFSNQPQHF
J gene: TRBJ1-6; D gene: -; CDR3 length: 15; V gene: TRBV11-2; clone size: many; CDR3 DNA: TGTGCCAGCAGCCCATACAGGGTCGGGGGTTCACCCCTCCACTTT; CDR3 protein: CASSPYRVGGSPLHF
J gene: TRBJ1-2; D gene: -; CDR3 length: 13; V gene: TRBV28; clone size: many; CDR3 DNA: TGTGCCAGCAGTTCCCCCCCTCTTATGGGCTACACCTTC; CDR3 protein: CASSSPPLMGYTF
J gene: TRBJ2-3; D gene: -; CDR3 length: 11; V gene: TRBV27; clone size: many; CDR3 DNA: TGTGCCAGCACCGGCGCAGATACGCAGTATTTT; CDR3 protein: CASTGADTQYF
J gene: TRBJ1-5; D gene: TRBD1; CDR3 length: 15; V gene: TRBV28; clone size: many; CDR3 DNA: TGTGCCAGCAGTTCGGACAGGGGGCAGGATCAGCCCCAGCATTTT; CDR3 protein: CASSSDRGQDQPQHF
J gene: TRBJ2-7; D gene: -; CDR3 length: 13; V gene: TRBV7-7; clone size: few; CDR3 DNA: TGTGCCAGCAGCTTATCGGCAGGGATGAAGAAGTACTTC; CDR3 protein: CASSLSAGMKKYF
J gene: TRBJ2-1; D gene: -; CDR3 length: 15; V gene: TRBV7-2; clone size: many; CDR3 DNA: TGTGCCAGCAGTCGTTCGGGACTTACCTACAATGAGCAGTTCTTC; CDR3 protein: CASSRSGLTYNEQFF
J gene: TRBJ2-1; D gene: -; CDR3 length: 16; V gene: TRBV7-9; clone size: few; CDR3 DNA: TGTGCCAGCAGCCCGAGCGGCGTAGGGGATTACAATGAGCAGTTCTTC; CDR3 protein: CASSPSGVGDYNEQFF
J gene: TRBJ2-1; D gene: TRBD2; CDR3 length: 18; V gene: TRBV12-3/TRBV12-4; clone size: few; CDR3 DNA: TGTGCCAGCAGTTTTATCACCCTAGCGGAGAGGCTCTACAATGAGCAGTTCTTC; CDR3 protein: CASSFITLAERLYNEQFF
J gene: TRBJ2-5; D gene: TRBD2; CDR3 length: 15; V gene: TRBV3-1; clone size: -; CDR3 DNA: TGTGCCAGCAGCCAAGGACCGGGACTAGTTGAGACCCAGTACTTC; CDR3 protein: CASSQGPGLVETQYF
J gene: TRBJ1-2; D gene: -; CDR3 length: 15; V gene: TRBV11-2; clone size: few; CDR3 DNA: TGTGCCAGCAGCCCCCGGGACGCCTCTCCCGATGGCTACACCTTC; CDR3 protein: CASSPRDASPDGYTF
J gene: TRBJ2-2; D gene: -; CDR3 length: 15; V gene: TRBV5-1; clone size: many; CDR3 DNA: TGCGCCAGCAGCTTCCATGGCGCGAACACCGGGGAGCTGTTTTTT; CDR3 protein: CASSFHGANTGELFF
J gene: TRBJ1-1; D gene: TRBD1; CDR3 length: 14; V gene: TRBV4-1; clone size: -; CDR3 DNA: TGCGCCAGCAGCCAGATTACAGGGGGCACTGAAGCTTTCTTT; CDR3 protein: CASSQITGGTEAFF
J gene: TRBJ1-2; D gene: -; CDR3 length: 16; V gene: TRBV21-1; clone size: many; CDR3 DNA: TGTGCCAGCAGCAAAGAGTATGGGAACAGGGCCCATGGCTACACCTTC; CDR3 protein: CASSKEYGNRAHGYTF
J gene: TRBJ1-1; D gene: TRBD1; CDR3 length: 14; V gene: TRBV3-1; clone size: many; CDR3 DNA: TGTGCCAGCAGCCCGGGACAGGGTATCACTGAAGCTTTCTTT; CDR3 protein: CASSPGQGITEAFF
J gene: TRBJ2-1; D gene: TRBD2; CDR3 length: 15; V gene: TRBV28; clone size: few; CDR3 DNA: TGTGCCAGCAGTGCGGAGCGGGGACCCTACAATGAGCAGTTCTTC; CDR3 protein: CASSAERGPYNEQFF
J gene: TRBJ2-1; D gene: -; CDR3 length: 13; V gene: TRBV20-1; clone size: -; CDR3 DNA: TGCAGTGCTAAATTGGCGGGTTACAATGAGCAGTTCTTC; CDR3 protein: CSAKLAGYNEQFF
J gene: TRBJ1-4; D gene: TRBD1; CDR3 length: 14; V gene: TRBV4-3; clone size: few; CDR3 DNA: TGCGCCAGCAGCCCGGGACAGAATAATGAAAAACTGTTTTTT; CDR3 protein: CASSPGQNNEKLFF
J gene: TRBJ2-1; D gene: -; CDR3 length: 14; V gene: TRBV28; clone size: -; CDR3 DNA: TGTGCCAGCCGTTCGGGGGGCGGAGACTGGGAGCAGTTCTTC; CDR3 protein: CASRSGGGDWEQFF